These 28 T cell receptor beta chains were sequenced from one sample in a study of cytotoxic CD8 clonotypes in ibrutinib-treated CLL. TCRdb keeps only in-frame clones here, not all; method: immunoSEQ multiplex PCR. The sample shows roughly 130,000 clones, about 91% of them seen only once. Sample: PBMCs, taken after 12 months of ibrutinib treatment. Receptor source: a human donor with chronic lymphocytic leukemia.

The J gene is TRBJ1-1, the V gene TRBV5-1, with 7 bases identical to TRBD1. The CDR3 loop spans 14 amino acids. Trimming at V came to 6 bases and at J to 3 bases, leaving 8 bases not matched to a gene. Germline V CDR1 and CDR2: SGHRS, YFSETQ. CDR3 DNA sequence: TGCGCCAGCACCGAGTCGACAGGGTACACTGAAGCTTTCTTT. Protein product: CASTESTGYTEAFF.

J is TRBJ2-5 and V is TRBV28, with 10 bases fitting TRBD2. The length of the CDR3 is 16 residues. V dropped 5 bases and J dropped 6; count of bases not matched to a gene: 12. Germline V gene data show CDR1 as MDHEN and CDR2 as SYDVKM. This CDR3 is CASSPILAGVSKTQYF. The CDR3 DNA reads as TGTGCCAGCAGTCCGATCCTAGCGGGAGTCTCAAAGACCCAGTACTTC.

The chain has TRBV18 and TRBJ1-5, with 7 bases aligning to TRBD1. J was trimmed by 7 bases and V by 3 bases; bases with no gene match: 3. Germline loops: CDR1 KGHSH, CDR2 LQKENI. The CDR3 sequence is 13 residues long. Here the CDR3 DNA reads TGTGCCAGCTCACCGCCAGGGGGGCAGCCCCAGCATTTT. This codes for CASSPPGGQPQHF. Filled out from reference TRBV18 and TRBJ1-5, the complete variable domain reads NAGVMQNPRHLVRRRGQEARLRCSPMKGHSHVYWYRQLPEEGLKFMVYLQKENIIDESGMPKERFSAEFPKEGPSILRIQQVVRGDSAAYFCASSPPGGQPQHFGDGTRLSIL.

V gene TRBV19 combines with J gene TRBJ1-1; tentative D call: TRBD1 (6 bases). Trimming stripped 4 bases from V and 1 base from J, with 7 bases between. Germline CDR1 reads LNHDA; CDR2 reads SQIVND (reference sequence). The CDR3 runs to 13 residues. The CDR3 sequence is CASSTRGNTEAFF. In DNA form, the CDR3 reads TGTGCCAGTAGTACCAGGGGGAACACTGAAGCTTTCTTT.

This clone occurred a few times. This sequence joins TRBV2 and TRBJ1-2; D gene unclear. The germline V and J ends were trimmed by 2 bases and 5 bases, with 3 bases remaining between them. The CDR3 is made up of 11 amino acids. Per germline, CDR1 SNHLY and CDR2 FYNNEI. The CDR3 DNA reads as TGTGCCAGCAGTGAAACATATGGCTACACCTTC. It encodes CASSETYGYTF.

The rearrangement uses TRBV5-1 and TRBJ2-1; 10 bases agree with TRBD2. Germline loops: CDR1 SGHRS, CDR2 YFSETQ. The trim removed 0 bases at V and 6 bases at J, leaving 3 bases unmatched. The CDR3 covers 15 residues. The CDR3 loop is CASSLASSGSNEQFF. The CDR3 coding sequence is TGCGCCAGCAGCTTGGCTTCTAGCGGGAGCAATGAGCAGTTCTTC.

The V call is TRBV5-1, the J call TRBJ2-1; 8 bases are shared with TRBD2. Germline V CDR1 and CDR2: SGHRS, YFSETQ. The CDR3 runs 15 residues. J gave up 6 bases and V 1 base, and 6 bases lay outside the gene matches. The CDR3 spells CASSLTAGGFNEQFF. The CDR3, as DNA: TGCGCCAGCAGCTTGACGGCGGGAGGCTTCAATGAGCAGTTCTTC.

The genes are TRBV10-3 and TRBJ2-3, with 8 bases that match TRBD2. CDR3 length: 13 residues. After removal of 6 bases from V and 1 base from J, the junction contained 0 bases not matched to a gene. CDR1 and CDR2 (germline): ENHRY, SYGVKD. The chain's CDR3 is CAIRTSGTDTQYF. In nucleotides, the CDR3 is TGTGCCATCAGGACTAGCGGCACAGATACGCAGTATTTT.

The genes are TRBV7-6 and TRBJ1-4; 7 nucleotides align to TRBD1. CDR1 SGHVS and CDR2 FNYEAQ come from the germline V gene. The CDR3 is 15 amino acids. V shed 4 bases, J shed 2 bases, and the junction held 4 bases outside the gene matches. In DNA form, the CDR3 reads TGTGCCAGCAGCTCCGCAGGGGGGACTAATGAAAAACTGTTTTTT. Its protein product is CASSSAGGTNEKLFF. The full variable domain, with the rest looked up from reference TRBV7-6 and TRBJ1-4, is GAGVSQSPRYKVTKRGQDVALRCDPISGHVSLYWYRQALGQGPEFLTYFNYEAQQDKSGLPNDRFSAERPEGSISTLTIQRTEQRDSAMYRCASSSAGGTNEKLFFGSGTQLSVL.

V is TRBV19 and J is TRBJ1-5; D is unresolved. Germline V gives CDR1 LNHDA, CDR2 SQIVND (reference sequence). V was clipped by 7 bases and J by 3 bases, with 10 bases between them. This CDR3 comprises 13 residues. The CDR3 protein is CASTDGFNQPQHF. The DNA of the CDR3 is TGTGCCAGTACGGACGGGTTCAATCAGCCCCAGCATTTT.

The table lists this clone with a count of one. The CDR3 loop reads CASSRRDPISLGYTF. The CDR3 nucleotides read TGTGCCAGCAGTCGCAGGGATCCCATTAGTCTTGGCTACACCTTC. The chain is built from TRBV6-1 and TRBJ1-2; TRBD1 might be the D (5 bases). This CDR3 region has 15 residues. V was clipped by 5 bases and J by 7 bases, with 20 bases between them. Germline V gives CDR1 MNHNS, CDR2 SASEGT.

The CDR3 loop reads CASSPQSVQGRAGELFF. DNA of the CDR3: TGTGCCAGCAGCCCCCAAAGTGTTCAGGGGAGGGCCGGGGAGCTGTTTTTT. The J gene is TRBJ2-2, the V gene TRBV13, with D possibly TRBD2 on 7 matching bases. The germline V gene encodes CDR1 PRHDT and CDR2 FYEKMQ (reference sequence). The CDR3 extends over 17 amino acids. V was cut by 5 bases and J by 6 bases, with 22 bases left in between.

The chain employs TRBV11-1 and TRBJ2-1; TRBD2 agrees at 8 bases. J was trimmed by 8 bases and V by 1 base; bases with no gene match: 7. The CDR3 sequence is 15 residues long. Germline-derived CDR1 and CDR2 are SGHAT and FQDESV (reference sequence). The CDR3 sequence: CASSLERERDDEQFF. Here the CDR3 DNA reads TGTGCCAGCAGCTTAGAGCGGGAGCGTGATGATGAGCAGTTCTTC. Full variable domain (rest looked up from reference TRBV11-1 and TRBJ2-1): EAEVAQSPRYKITEKSQAVAFWCDPISGHATLYWYRQILGQGPELLVQFQDESVVDDSQLPKDRFSAERLKGVDSTLKIQPAELGDSAMYLCASSLERERDDEQFFGPGTRLTVL.

The chain is built from TRBV6-6 and TRBJ1-1; tentative D call: TRBD1 (6 bases). With 6 bases removed from V and 2 bases from J, the gap between germline ends came to 10 bases. This CDR3 is built from 13 residues. Germline CDR1 reads MNHNY; CDR2 reads SVGAGI (reference sequence). The CDR3: CASRDSANTEAFF. CDR3 nucleotides: TGTGCCAGCAGGGACAGCGCAAACACTGAAGCTTTCTTT.

CDR3 nucleotides: TGCGCCAGCAGCTTAGAACTAGCTGGCGGCGGGGAGCTGTTTTTT. This codes for CASSLELAGGGELFF. The chain carries TRBV5-1 and TRBJ2-2, with D possibly matching TRBD2 (6 bases). The germline gives CDR1 SGHRS, CDR2 YFSETQ. V was trimmed by 2 bases and J by 7 bases, leaving 15 bases between them. The CDR3 covers 15 residues.

The V call is TRBV7-9, the J call TRBJ2-1; D is perhaps TRBD2 (5 bases). The V and J ends lost 5 bases and 5 bases respectively, with 22 bases between them. There are 17 residues in the CDR3. Germline lookup yields CDR1 SEHNR and CDR2 FQNEAQ (reference sequence). The CDR3 sequence is CASSETSSGSTHNEQFF. The CDR3 DNA follows: TGTGCCAGCAGCGAAACTAGTTCGGGTTCGACCCACAATGAGCAGTTCTTC.

The chain couples TRBV28 to TRBJ2-3; D remains ambiguous. Germline CDR1 reads MDHEN; CDR2 reads SYDVKM. The V end lost 6 bases, the J end lost 3 bases, and 13 bases lay between the germline ends. The CDR3 length is 14 residues. The CDR3 sequence: CASSNVWATDTQYF. CDR3 nucleotide sequence: TGTGCCAGCAGCAATGTGTGGGCTACAGATACGCAGTATTTT.

This chain links TRBV4-1 with TRBJ1-1; 9 nucleotides align to TRBD1. V lost 1 base and J lost 2; bases outside the gene matches: 8. Per germline, CDR1 MGHRA and CDR2 YSYEKL. CDR3 length: 17 residues. The CDR3 nucleotides read TGCGCCAGCAGCCAAGCGGGACAGGGAATTTTCAACACTGAAGCTTTCTTT. It is translated as CASSQAGQGIFNTEAFF.

V usage is TRBV28 and J usage is TRBJ2-1; 7 positions match TRBD1. Germline V lookup: CDR1 MDHEN, CDR2 SYDVKM. V dropped 6 bases and J dropped 6; count of bases not matched to a gene: 5. The CDR3 is 13 amino acids. CDR3 protein: CASSKTGANEQFF. Written as DNA, the CDR3 is TGTGCCAGCAGCAAAACAGGGGCCAATGAGCAGTTCTTC. The full variable domain, completed using reference TRBV28 and TRBJ2-1, is DVKVTQSSRYLVKRTGEKVFLECVQDMDHENMFWYRQDPGLGLRLIYFSYDVKMKEKGDIPEGYSVSREKKERFSLILESASTNQTSMYLCASSKTGANEQFFGPGTRLTVL.

J is TRBJ1-2 and V is TRBV28; D not certain. CDR3 length equals 14 residues. The germline CDR1 and CDR2 sequences are MDHEN and SYDVKM. V was clipped by 4 bases and J by 7 bases, with 16 bases between them. DNA for the CDR3: TGTGCCAGCAGTTCACCGGGAACGTCTTTTGGCTACACCTTC. As protein: CASSSPGTSFGYTF.

This clone was detected only a few times. The chain carries TRBV10-1 and TRBJ2-7, with 10 bases identical to TRBD1. The CDR3 has 13 amino acids. The germline V gene has CDR1 WNHNN and CDR2 SYGVQD (reference sequence). V lost 6 bases, J lost 5 bases, and 4 bases stayed unmatched. The CDR3 loop is CASRAGQGNEQYF. For the CDR3, the DNA is TGCGCCAGCAGAGCGGGACAGGGGAACGAGCAGTACTTC.

This clone was found once. The rearrangement links TRBV4-1 to TRBJ2-1, with D unclear. Trimming stripped 2 bases from V and 8 bases from J, with 22 bases between. Looked up from germline, CDR1 is MGHRA and CDR2 is YSYEKL. The CDR3 is 17 residues long. CDR3 DNA sequence: TGCGCCAGCAGCCAAAGTCTATCAGGAAGGGTCGACGATGAGCAGTTCTTC. Translated, it gives CASSQSLSGRVDDEQFF.

The chain employs TRBV19 and TRBJ2-7, with TRBD2 matching 11 bases. J lost 4 bases, V lost 6 bases, and 8 bases had no gene match. The CDR3 length is 15 residues. In germline, CDR1 is LNHDA, CDR2 SQIVND (reference sequence). The CDR3: CASSRTSGSSYEQYF. CDR3 DNA: TGTGCCAGTAGCCGAACTAGCGGGAGTTCGTACGAGCAGTACTTC.

In DNA form, the CDR3 reads TGTGCCAGCAGCAAAGGGGTGCGACTCGAGACCCAGTACTTC. Translating gives CASSKGVRLETQYF. The V and J genes are TRBV21-1 and TRBJ2-5; TRBD2, the table's D call, lacks a check against the DNA. TRBV21-1 is given as a pseudogene. CDR3 size: 14 residues.

The chain is built from TRBV7-6 and TRBJ2-7; TRBD2 matches 10 bases. V shed 1 base, J shed 2 bases, and the junction held 5 bases outside the gene matches. The CDR3 runs to 16 residues. Per germline, CDR1 SGHVS and CDR2 FNYEAQ. The CDR3, as DNA: TGTGCCAGCAGCTTAGTAGCTAGCGGGAGCACCTACGAGCAGTACTTC. Translated: CASSLVASGSTYEQYF.

The V and J genes are TRBV5-6 and TRBJ2-5, with 9 bases fitting TRBD2. Matching the DNA end better, TRBJ2-7 makes the J call doubtful. The CDR3 consists of 14 residues. Germline V CDR1 and CDR2: SGHDT, YYEEEE. As DNA, the CDR3 is TGTGCCAGCAGCCTAGCGGGGAACTCCTACGAGCAGTACTTC. This codes for CASSLAGNSYEQYF.

The chain employs TRBV11-2 and TRBJ2-1; D may be TRBD2 (5 bases). The CDR3 extends over 13 amino acids. Germline lookup yields CDR1 SGHAT and CDR2 FQNNGV. Trimming removed 3 bases from V and 5 bases from J, with 8 bases in between. The CDR3 protein is CASSFRLNNEQFF. CDR3 nucleotide sequence: TGTGCCAGCAGCTTCCGACTAAACAATGAGCAGTTCTTC.

The chain uses TRBV29-1 and TRBJ2-7, with 7 nucleotides matching TRBD2. CDR3 length: 12 residues. J lost 2 bases, V lost 7 bases, and 5 bases had no gene match. Germline CDR1 SQVTM, CDR2 ANQGSEA. This CDR3 is CSARAGTYEQYF. In DNA form, the CDR3 reads TGCAGCGCTAGAGCGGGAACCTACGAGCAGTACTTC.